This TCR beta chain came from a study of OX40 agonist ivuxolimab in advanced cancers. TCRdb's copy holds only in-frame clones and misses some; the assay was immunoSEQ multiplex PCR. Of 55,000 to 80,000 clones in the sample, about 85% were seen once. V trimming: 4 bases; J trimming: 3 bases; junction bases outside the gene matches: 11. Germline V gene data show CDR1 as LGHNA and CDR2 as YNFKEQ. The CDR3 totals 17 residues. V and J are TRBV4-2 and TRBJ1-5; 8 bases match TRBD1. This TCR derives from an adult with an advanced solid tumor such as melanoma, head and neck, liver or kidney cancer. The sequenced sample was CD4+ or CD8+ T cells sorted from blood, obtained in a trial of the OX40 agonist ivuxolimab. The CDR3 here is CASSRKGGDRFNQPQHF. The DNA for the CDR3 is TGTGCCAGCAGCCGAAAAGGCGGGGACAGGTTCAATCAGCCCCAGCATTTT.